This is a list of T cell receptor beta chains from one sample in a study of blood T cell repertoires in COVID-19. The method was immunoSEQ multiplex PCR; TCRdb's version includes in-frame clones alone and lacks a portion of them. The sample contains about 180,000 clones, approximately 81% of which appear only once. The sequenced material came from peripheral blood. These receptors were taken from a person aged 65 to 79 with COVID-19, enrolled during active disease. Both conserved end residues are part of each CDR3. The order of the fields is V gene, clone size, J gene, D gene, CDR3 length, CDR3 protein, CDR3 DNA. The D gene is left open where the match is weak. Expanded clones get a size class; other rows say once, few or many, or leave the size out.

TRBV19,once,TRBJ1-5,TRBD1,15,CASSMDRDSNQPQHF,TGTGCCAGTAGTATGGACAGGGACAGCAATCAGCCCCAGCATTTT
TRBV7-2,.,TRBJ2-6,.,18,CASSFGWRGSSGANVLTF,TGTGCCAGCAGCTTTGGTTGGCGGGGTAGCTCTGGGGCCAACGTCCTGACTTTC
TRBV5-1,.,TRBJ2-7,TRBD2,17,CASSLDLGAGTGGEQYF,TGCGCCAGCAGCTTGGACCTCGGGGCCGGCACGGGAGGCGAGCAGTACTTC
TRBV2,.,TRBJ2-7,.,14,CASSEGGPSYEQYF,TGTGCCAGCAGTGAGGGTGGGCCCTCCTACGAGCAGTACTTC
TRBV19,.,TRBJ2-1,.,13,CASSTGLRREQFF,TGTGCCAGTAGTACCGGACTGCGTAGGGAGCAGTTCTTC
TRBV25-1,.,TRBJ2-7,.,13,CASSASGVGEQYF,TGTGCCAGCAGTGCGTCAGGGGTCGGGGAGCAGTACTTC
TRBV19,once,TRBJ1-5,.,16,CASSASLRTARQPQHF,TGTGCCAGTAGTGCCTCTCTTCGGACAGCTCGACAGCCCCAGCATTTT
TRBV15,.,TRBJ2-3,TRBD2,14,CATEAGLATDTQYF,TGTGCCACGGAGGCGGGACTAGCGACAGATACGCAGTATTTT
TRBV18,.,TRBJ2-7,TRBD1,19,CASSPLAGQGSRSSYEQYF,TGTGCCAGCTCACCCTTGGCGGGACAGGGTTCCCGAAGCTCCTACGAGCAGTACTTC
TRBV4-1,.,TRBJ1-2,.,14,CASSQGDTAGGYTF,TGCGCCAGCAGCCAGGGAGATACAGCTGGTGGCTACACCTTC
TRBV6-2/TRBV6-3,.,TRBJ1-1,.,18,CASSPELRTAGRGTEAFF,TGTGCCAGCAGTCCGGAACTACGGACGGCGGGACGGGGCACTGAAGCTTTCTTT
TRBV7-3,.,TRBJ2-3,TRBD2,14,CASSSGLAADTQYF,TGTGCCAGCAGCTCCGGACTAGCTGCAGATACGCAGTATTTT
TRBV18,once,TRBJ1-2,TRBD1,16,CASSLSGTALNYGYTF,TGTGCCAGCTCACTCTCCGGGACAGCCCTCAACTATGGCTACACCTTC
TRBV10-3,.,TRBJ1-5,TRBD1,14,CAIRDGTGWLPQHF,TGTGCCATCAGGGATGGGACAGGGTGGCTGCCCCAGCATTTT
TRBV7-8,.,TRBJ2-7,TRBD1,14,CASSPRDSSYEQYF,TGTGCCAGCAGCCCACGGGACAGTTCCTACGAGCAGTACTTC
TRBV5-1,.,TRBJ2-1,.,13,CASSLGTVNEQFF,TGCGCCAGCAGCTTGGGGACAGTAAATGAGCAGTTCTTC
TRBV27,.,TRBJ2-3,.,15,CASSLRSHPTDTQYF,TGTGCCAGCAGTTTGCGGAGCCATCCCACAGATACGCAGTATTTT
TRBV14,.,TRBJ1-1,TRBD1,15,CASSPPGPRGRLAFF,TGTGCCAGCAGCCCCCCCGGTCCGAGGGGGCGGCTAGCTTTCTTT
TRBV7-3,.,TRBJ2-2,.,14,CASSLSLGAGELFF,TGTGCCAGCAGCTTAAGTTTAGGGGCCGGGGAGCTGTTTTTT
TRBV29-1,.,TRBJ1-2,.,10,CSVQQDGYTF,TGCAGCGTCCAACAGGATGGCTACACCTTC
TRBV9,.,TRBJ2-5,.,16,CASSVTGTLVRETQYF,TGTGCCAGCAGCGTTACCGGGACATTAGTTAGGGAGACCCAGTACTTC
TRBV7-6,.,TRBJ2-5,.,15,CASSLDSPYQETQYF,TGTGCCAGCAGCTTAGACAGCCCGTACCAAGAGACCCAGTACTTC
TRBV19,.,TRBJ2-1,.,17,CASSIGLGRGFFNEQFF,TGTGCCAGTAGTATAGGCCTTGGCCGCGGGTTCTTTAATGAGCAGTTCTTC
TRBV27,many,TRBJ2-7,TRBD2,15,CASSLSLGGSYEQYF,TGTGCCAGCAGTTTATCACTGGGAGGGTCCTACGAGCAGTACTTC
TRBV5-1,.,TRBJ2-7,TRBD1,19,CASSLYLGQGTPDAYEQYF,TGCGCCAGCAGCTTGTATCTGGGACAGGGCACCCCTGACGCCTACGAGCAGTACTTC
TRBV9,.,TRBJ2-1,.,14,CASSPLVGRIEQFF,TGTGCCAGCAGCCCCTTGGTGGGGAGGATTGAGCAGTTCTTC
TRBV28,.,TRBJ2-4,TRBD2,17,CASSFLRREIAKNIQYF,TGTGCCAGCAGTTTTCTCAGGCGGGAGATAGCCAAAAACATTCAGTACTTC
TRBV7-2,.,TRBJ1-3,.,19,CASSLNAPVVMPSGNTIYF,TGTGCCAGCAGCTTAAATGCGCCTGTGGTTATGCCCTCTGGAAACACCATATATTTT
TRBV7-8,.,TRBJ1-5,.,15,CASSLERFSNQPQHF,TGTGCCAGCAGCTTAGAACGGTTTAGCAATCAGCCCCAGCATTTT
TRBV6-2/TRBV6-3,.,TRBJ2-2,.,14,CASSFTANTGELFF,TGTGCCAGCAGTTTCACAGCGAACACCGGGGAGCTGTTTTTT
TRBV19,.,TRBJ2-5,TRBD1,13,CASRRTGTETQYF,TGTGCCAGTAGAAGGACAGGGACCGAGACCCAGTACTTC
TRBV29-1,.,TRBJ2-7,TRBD1,15,CSVELWDRETVEQYF,TGCAGCGTTGAATTGTGGGACAGGGAGACGGTCGAGCAGTACTTC
TRBV6-1,.,TRBJ2-1,.,12,CASSSNGNEQFF,TGTGCCAGCAGTAGTAACGGGAATGAGCAGTTCTTC
TRBV7-2,.,TRBJ1-6,.,13,CASSLKGGPPLHF,TGTGCCAGCAGCTTAAAAGGCGGTCCACCCCTCCACTTT
TRBV7-3,.,TRBJ2-1,TRBD1,17,CASSLNFRTGGGNEQFF,TGTGCCAGCAGCTTAAATTTCAGGACAGGGGGCGGGAATGAGCAGTTCTTC
TRBV5-8,once,TRBJ2-3,.,12,CASSLGLDTQYF,TGTGCCAGCAGCTTGGGTCTAGATACGCAGTATTTT
TRBV2,.,TRBJ1-2,.,12,CASQWGGYGYTF,TGTGCCAGCCAATGGGGGGGGTATGGCTACACCTTC
TRBV5-4,.,TRBJ2-7,TRBD2,14,CASSLRGGTYEQYF,TGTGCCAGCAGCTTGCGCGGGGGAACCTACGAGCAGTACTTC
TRBV11-2,.,TRBJ2-6,.,13,CGSIFSGANVLTF,TGTGGGAGCATTTTCTCTGGGGCCAACGTCCTGACTTTC
TRBV27,once,TRBJ2-7,TRBD2,14,CASNPSGGTYEQYF,TGTGCCAGCAACCCTAGCGGGGGTACCTACGAGCAGTACTTC
TRBV3-1/TRBV3-2,.,TRBJ2-1,TRBD1,14,CASSQARGWSEQFF,TGTGCCAGCAGCCAAGCCAGGGGGTGGAGTGAGCAGTTCTTC
TRBV15,once,TRBJ1-3,.,17,CATSRDLGASSGNTIYF,TGTGCCACCAGCAGAGATCTGGGGGCGAGCTCTGGAAACACCATATATTTT